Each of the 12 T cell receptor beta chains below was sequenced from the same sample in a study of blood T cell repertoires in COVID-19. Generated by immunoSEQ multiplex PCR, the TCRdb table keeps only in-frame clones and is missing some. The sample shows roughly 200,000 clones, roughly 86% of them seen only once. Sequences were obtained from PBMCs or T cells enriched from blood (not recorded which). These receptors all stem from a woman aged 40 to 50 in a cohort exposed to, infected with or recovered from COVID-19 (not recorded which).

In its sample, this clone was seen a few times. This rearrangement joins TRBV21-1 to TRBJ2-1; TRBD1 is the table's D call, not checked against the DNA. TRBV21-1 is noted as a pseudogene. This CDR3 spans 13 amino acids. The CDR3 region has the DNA TGTGCCAGCAGCAATAACAGGGTTGATGAGCAGTTCTTC. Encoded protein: CASSNNRVDEQFF.

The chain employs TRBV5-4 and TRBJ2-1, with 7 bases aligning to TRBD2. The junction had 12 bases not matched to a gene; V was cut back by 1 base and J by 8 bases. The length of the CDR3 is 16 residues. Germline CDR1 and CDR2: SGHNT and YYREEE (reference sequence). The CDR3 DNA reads TGTGCCAGCAGCTTGTTCGGCGGGAGAAGGATCGATGAGCAGTTCTTC. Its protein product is CASSLFGGRRIDEQFF.

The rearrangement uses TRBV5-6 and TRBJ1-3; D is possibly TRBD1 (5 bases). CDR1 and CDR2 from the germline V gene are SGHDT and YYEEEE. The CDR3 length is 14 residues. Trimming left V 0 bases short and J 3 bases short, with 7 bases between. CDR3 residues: CASSLVQGGNTIYF. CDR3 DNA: TGTGCCAGCAGCTTGGTCCAGGGTGGAAACACCATATATTTT.

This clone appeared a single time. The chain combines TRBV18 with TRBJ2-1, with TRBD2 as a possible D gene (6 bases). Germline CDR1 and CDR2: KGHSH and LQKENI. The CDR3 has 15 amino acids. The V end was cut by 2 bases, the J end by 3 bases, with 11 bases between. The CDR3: CASSPFGGRYNEQFF. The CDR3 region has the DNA TGTGCCAGCTCACCATTCGGGGGACGCTACAATGAGCAGTTCTTC. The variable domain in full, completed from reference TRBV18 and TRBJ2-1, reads NAGVMQNPRHLVRRRGQEARLRCSPMKGHSHVYWYRQLPEEGLKFMVYLQKENIIDESGMPKERFSAEFPKEGPSILRIQQVVRGDSAAYFCASSPFGGRYNEQFFGPGTRLTVL.

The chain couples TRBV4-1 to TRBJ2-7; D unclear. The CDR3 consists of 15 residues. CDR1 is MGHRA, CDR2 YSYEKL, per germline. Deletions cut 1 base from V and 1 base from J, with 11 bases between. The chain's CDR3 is CASSQGGDGSYEQYF. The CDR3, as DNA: TGCGCCAGCAGCCAAGGAGGCGACGGATCCTACGAGCAGTACTTC.

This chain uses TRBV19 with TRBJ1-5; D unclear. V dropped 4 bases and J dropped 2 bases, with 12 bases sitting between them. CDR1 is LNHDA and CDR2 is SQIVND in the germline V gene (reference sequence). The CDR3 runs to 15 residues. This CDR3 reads CASSKRLHGNQPQHF. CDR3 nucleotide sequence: TGTGCCAGTAGTAAGCGCCTACATGGCAATCAGCCCCAGCATTTT.

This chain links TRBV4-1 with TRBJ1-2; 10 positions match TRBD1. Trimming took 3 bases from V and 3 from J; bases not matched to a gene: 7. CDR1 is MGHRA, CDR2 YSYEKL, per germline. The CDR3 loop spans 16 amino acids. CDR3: CASSQYDRGQDYGYTF. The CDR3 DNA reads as TGCGCCAGCAGCCAGTACGACAGGGGGCAAGACTATGGCTACACCTTC.

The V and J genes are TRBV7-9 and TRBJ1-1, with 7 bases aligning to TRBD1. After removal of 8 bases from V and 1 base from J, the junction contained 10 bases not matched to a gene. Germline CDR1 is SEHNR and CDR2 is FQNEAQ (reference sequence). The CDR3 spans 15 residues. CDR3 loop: CASSGGTSPNTEAFF. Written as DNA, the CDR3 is TGTGCCAGCTCAGGGGGGACATCACCGAACACTGAAGCTTTCTTT.

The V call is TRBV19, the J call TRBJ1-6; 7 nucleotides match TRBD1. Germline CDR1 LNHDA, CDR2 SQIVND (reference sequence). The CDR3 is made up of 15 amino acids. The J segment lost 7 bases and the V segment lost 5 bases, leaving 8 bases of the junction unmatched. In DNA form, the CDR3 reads TGTGCCAGTAGTGCCAGACAGGGCATGAATTCACCCCTCCACTTT. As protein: CASSARQGMNSPLHF.

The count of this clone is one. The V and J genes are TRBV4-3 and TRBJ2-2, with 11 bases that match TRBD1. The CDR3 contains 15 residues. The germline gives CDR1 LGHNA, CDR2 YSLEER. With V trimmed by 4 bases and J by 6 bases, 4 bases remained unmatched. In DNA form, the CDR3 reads TGCGCCAGCAGCCGGACAGGGGGCGCGTCCGGGGAGCTGTTTTTT. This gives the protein CASSRTGGASGELFF.

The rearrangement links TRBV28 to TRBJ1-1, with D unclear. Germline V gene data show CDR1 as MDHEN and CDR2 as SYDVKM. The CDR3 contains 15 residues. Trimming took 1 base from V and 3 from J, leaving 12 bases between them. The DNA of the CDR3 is TGTGCCAGCAGTTTATTCCGGGAGGTGGACACTGAAGCTTTCTTT. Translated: CASSLFREVDTEAFF.

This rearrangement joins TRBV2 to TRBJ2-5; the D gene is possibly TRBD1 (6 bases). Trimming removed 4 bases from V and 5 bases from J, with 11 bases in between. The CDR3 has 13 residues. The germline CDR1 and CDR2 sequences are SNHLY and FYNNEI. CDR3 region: CASSVQGRETQYF. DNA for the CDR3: TGTGCCAGCAGTGTGCAGGGGCGGGAGACCCAGTACTTC.